Sequencing of this TCR beta chain was carried out in a study of glioma-infiltrating T cells after dendritic cell vaccination (dated by TCRdb to between 2015 and 2016). In the study overall: A cohort of roughly 15 glioblastoma patients from Phase I and II dendritic cell vaccination trials was included, of whom 9 were newly diagnosed and 6 had recurrent disease. Autologous tumor lysate-pulsed dendritic cell vaccination was administered to the patients between 2003 and 2012. Patients received three intradermal dendritic cell vaccine injections at biweekly intervals in the arm below the axilla. The vaccine was prepared from monocyte-derived dendritic cells that were cultured for under 8 days with IL-4 and GM-CSF and then pulsed overnight with autologous tumor lysate. Survival after dendritic cell vaccination was correlated with TCR sequencing metrics, such as TIL content and the overlap between tumor and blood repertoires. In glioblastoma patients vaccinated with dendritic cells, deep sequencing of TCR beta CDR3 regions served to measure tumor-infiltrating lymphocyte content and to compare repertoires between tumor and blood.

Broader findings and caveats from the paper: TCR clonality showed no direct relationship with survival, which suggests that a diverse polyclonal response may be important. The TCR overlap response model with three groups was called speculative and said to need prospective validation. After dendritic cell vaccination, a higher estimated pretreatment TIL content predicted longer time to progression and overall survival. The cohort was small and heterogeneous, and full blood and tumor sets were available for few patients, with initial-recurrent tumor pairs available for even fewer patients.

On this clone: Its antigen is currently not known. Nothing much larger sits one base from this clone, and base qualities are not available.

Patients were selected on the basis of adequate residual fresh-frozen tumor tissue and more than two years of available survival data. Although molecular status otherwise differed among the glioblastoma patients, no patient had an isocitrate dehydrogenase mutation. PBMC were collected before vaccination, two weeks after the third vaccination, and at tumor progression when it occurred. Genomic DNA was extracted with the Qiagen DNeasy Blood extraction Kit. Ends trimmed: V by 6 bases, J by 0 bases; bases unmatched to a gene: 4. In the germline V gene, CDR1 corresponds to SNHLY and CDR2 to FYNNEI. Inclusive of the bounding cysteine and phenylalanine, the CDR3 is 15 residues long. Only CDR3 DNA remains: 45 bases, in frame from the first base. Using the immunoSEQ assay, TCRB CDR3 regions were amplified from 1.5 to 2 micrograms of genomic DNA, or from all available DNA when less than that was on hand. The multiplex PCR employed 60 forward primers targeting TCR V beta segments and 13 reverse primers targeting J beta segments. To estimate the number of reads per starting template, synthetic control templates were added to each sample at limiting dilution. The Illumina HiSeq System generated 87 bp sequencing reads. As for the authors' bioinformatics: PCR and sequencing errors were removed by a nearest neighbor algorithm that merged closely related sequences. TCR overlap was measured as the percentage of unique tumor TCR beta sequences also present in the same patient's peripheral blood. TCRdb re-hosts the immuneACCESS table, in-frame sequences only. Its copies lack some clones; in the studies checked, an unresolved V gene accounts for under half of them, and the cause for the rest is not known. V and J calls and clone size are copied from that table; D and trimming were computed from the DNA. The sample table holds 20,000 to 25,000 clones, of which 75% to 85% were seen once. The ten biggest clones cover roughly 35% of the sample.

The material was blood, obtained before dendritic cell vaccination. The V and J segments used are TRBV2 and TRBJ1-5; 8 middle bases align to TRBD1. The receptor's source is a human donor with glioblastoma. The bases are TGTGCCAGCAGAGAACAGGGGGATAGCAATCAGCCCCAGCATTTT. It specifies CASREQGDSNQPQHF.